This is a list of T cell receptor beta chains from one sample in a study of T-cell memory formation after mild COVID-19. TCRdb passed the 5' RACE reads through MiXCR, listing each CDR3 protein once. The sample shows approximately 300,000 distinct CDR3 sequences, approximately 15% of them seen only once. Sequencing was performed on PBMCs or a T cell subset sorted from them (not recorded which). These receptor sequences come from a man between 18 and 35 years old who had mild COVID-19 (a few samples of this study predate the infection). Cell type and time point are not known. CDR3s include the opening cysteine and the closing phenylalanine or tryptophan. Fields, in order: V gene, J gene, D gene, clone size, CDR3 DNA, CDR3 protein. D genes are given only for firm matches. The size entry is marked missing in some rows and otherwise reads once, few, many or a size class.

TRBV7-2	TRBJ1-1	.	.	TGTGCCAGCAGCTTTAACGTAGGGGTCCACACTGAAGCTTTCTTT	CASSFNVGVHTEAFF
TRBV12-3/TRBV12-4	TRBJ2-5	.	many	TGTGCCAGCAGTTTCACTAGGGGTGCGACCCAGTACTTC	CASSFTRGATQYF
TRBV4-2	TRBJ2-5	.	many	TGTGCCAGCAGCCAAGAAGCAAGGCCCCGGGAAGAGACCCAGTACTTC	CASSQEARPREETQYF
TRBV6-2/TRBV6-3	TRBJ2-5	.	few	TGTGCCAGCAGTTACTCGGCGGGCGGGGGCCCCTACCAAGAGACCCAGTACTTC	CASSYSAGGGPYQETQYF
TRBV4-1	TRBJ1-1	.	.	TGCGCCAGCAGCCAAGGCTCCTTCGAGGCTTTCTTT	CASSQGSFEAFF
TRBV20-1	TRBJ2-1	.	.	TGCAGTGCTAATCTGGCGGCGGGGTTTTCCAATGAGCAGTTCTTC	CSANLAAGFSNEQFF
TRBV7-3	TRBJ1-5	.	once	TGTGCCAGCAGCTTAGGTCCGGAGGAACAGAGCAATCAGCCCCAGCATTTT	CASSLGPEEQSNQPQHF
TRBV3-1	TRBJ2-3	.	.	TGTGCCAGCAGCCAGGTGGGCACAGATACGCAGTATTTT	CASSQVGTDTQYF
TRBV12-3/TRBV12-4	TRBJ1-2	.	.	TGTGCCAGCAGTTTCTACACGGCTAACTATGGCTACACCTTC	CASSFYTANYGYTF
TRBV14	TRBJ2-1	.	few	TGTGCCAGCAGCCAAGGCCGGGACGCATCTTACAATGAGCAGTTCTTC	CASSQGRDASYNEQFF
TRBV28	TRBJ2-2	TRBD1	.	TGTGCCACCCACGACAGGGGGGACACCGGGGAGCTGTTTTTT	CATHDRGDTGELFF
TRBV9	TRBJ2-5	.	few	TGTGCCAGCAGCATCTATTGGCGGGGACAAGAGACCCAGTACTTC	CASSIYWRGQETQYF
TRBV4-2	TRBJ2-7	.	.	TGTGCCAGCAGCCAAGGGCCGGCGGGCGAGCAGTACTTC	CASSQGPAGEQYF
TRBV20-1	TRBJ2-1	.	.	TGCAGTGCTAGATTGCATGGGGGGGCAAATGAGCAGTTCTTC	CSARLHGGANEQFF
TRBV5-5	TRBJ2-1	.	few	TGTGCCAGCAGCTTCTTGATCCATCGGCCTTACAATGAGCAGTTCTTC	CASSFLIHRPYNEQFF
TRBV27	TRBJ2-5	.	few	TGTGCCAGCAGTTTAGTCGGGGGGCGGGGTGAGACCCAGTACTTC	CASSLVGGRGETQYF
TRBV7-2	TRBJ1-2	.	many	TGTGCCAGCAGCTTAGTTCCGCTATATGGCTACACCTTC	CASSLVPLYGYTF
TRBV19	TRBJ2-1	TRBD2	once	TGTGCCAGTAGCGGGGTAGCGGGGGCCAATGAGCAGTTCTTC	CASSGVAGANEQFF
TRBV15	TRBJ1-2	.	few	TGTGCCACCAGCAGAGCCACAGGGAACTATGGCTACACCTTC	CATSRATGNYGYTF
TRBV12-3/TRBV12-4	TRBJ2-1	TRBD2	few	TGTGCCAGCAGCCACGGGGCGCGGGGGGGCGCTGAGCAGTTCTTC	CASSHGARGGAEQFF
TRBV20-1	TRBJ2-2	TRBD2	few	TGCAGTGCTAGCGAGAGCGGGGGGGCCGAATCCGGGGAGCTGTTTTTT	CSASESGGAESGELFF
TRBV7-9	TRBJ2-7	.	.	TGTGCCAGCAGCCCACCGGGGCACAGATGGGGTAACGAGCAGTACTTC	CASSPPGHRWGNEQYF
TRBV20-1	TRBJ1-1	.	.	TGCAGTGTCAAGGACAGACGTAAAAGCACTGAAGCTTTCTTT	CSVKDRRKSTEAFF
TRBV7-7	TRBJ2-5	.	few	TGTGCTAGCAGCGAGCGAGGTGGGAGCGAAGAGACCCAGTACTTC	CASSERGGSEETQYF
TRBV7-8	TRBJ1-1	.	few	TGTGCCAGCAGCTCCTGGAGGGCCGGGACTGAAGCTTTCTTT	CASSSWRAGTEAFF
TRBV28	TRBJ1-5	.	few	TGTGCCAGCACGTTTTCGGGTCAGCCCCAGCATTTT	CASTFSGQPQHF
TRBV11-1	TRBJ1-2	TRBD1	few	TGTGCCAGCAGCCCTGGGACAGGGGCACGCTACACCTTC	CASSPGTGARYTF
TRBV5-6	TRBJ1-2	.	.	TGTGCCAGCAGCTTGTTCGACAGGATTAACTATGGCTACACCTTC	CASSLFDRINYGYTF